The clone carrying this TCR beta chain was detected many times. Its antigen is undetermined. The sample is drawn from a study of beta chain features in type 1 diabetes. Looking at the study overall: Similarity in age, gender and cell yields was seen between patients and healthy donors. Findings and caveats of the study: Lower insertion and higher deletion counts appeared at VDJ junctions in type 1 diabetes patients. Short templates might get an advantage during PCR, and this would be equal in patients and controls.

Germline CDR1 ENHRY, CDR2 SYGVKD. With V trimmed by 4 bases and J by 2 bases, 3 bases remained unmatched. CDR3 length: 15 amino acids. The entirety of the isolated RNA underwent reverse transcription, so expressed TCRB transcripts were sequenced. Using immunoSEQ multiplex PCR, the repertoire was profiled, and TCRdb retains in-frame clones only, with some absent. The sample has 130,000 to 150,000 clones, about 7% seen once; the top ten hold about 1.4%. What was sequenced was central memory CD4+ T cells from blood. This sequence originates from a woman aged 30 to 39 in good health. This chain links TRBV10-3 with TRBJ2-3; 10 nucleotides line up with TRBD2. The CDR3 DNA follows: TGTGCCATCAGTGTAGGGACTAGCGCCACAGATACGCAGTATTTT. This codes for CAISVGTSATDTQYF.